This T cell receptor (beta chain) was recorded in a study of blood T cell repertoires in COVID-19. Whole-study context: The United States, Italy and Spain provided the acute and convalescent COVID-19 samples. In each case, the material was cDNA or gDNA derived from T cells, B-cell-depleted T cells, or PBMCs.

This CDR3 is 16 amino acids long. Germline V gives CDR1 SGHAT, CDR2 FQNNGV. V shed 1 base and J shed 2 bases, with 14 bases lying between them. Methods used by the authors: Scientists estimated how many nucleated cells there were by amplifying reference gene primers. Some clones are missing from TCRdb's copy, which holds only in-frame ones; the method was immunoSEQ multiplex PCR. D and trimming come from the DNA, and the V and J calls and clone size come from that table. The table lists about 250,000 clones, around 88% of them singletons. The TCR was taken from a man at least 80 years old with acute or convalescent COVID-19. The rearrangement links TRBV11-2 to TRBJ1-1; D might be TRBD1 (5 bases). The specimen was peripheral blood. The CDR3 is CASSLVRGLGNTEAFF. The CDR3 nucleotides read TGTGCCAGCAGCTTAGTGAGGGGACTCGGAAACACTGAAGCTTTCTTT.